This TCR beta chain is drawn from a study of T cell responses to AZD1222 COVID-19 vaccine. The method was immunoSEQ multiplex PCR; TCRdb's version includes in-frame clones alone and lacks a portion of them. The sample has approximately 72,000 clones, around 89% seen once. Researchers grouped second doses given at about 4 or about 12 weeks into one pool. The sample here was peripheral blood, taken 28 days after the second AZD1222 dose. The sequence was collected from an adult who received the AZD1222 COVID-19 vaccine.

CDR3 residues: CATPGTANYGYTF. As DNA, the CDR3 is TGTGCCACACCCGGGACGGCTAACTATGGCTACACCTTC. The chain recombines TRBV28 with TRBJ1-2; the D gene is possibly TRBD1 (5 bases). This CDR3 spans 13 amino acids. The V end lost 10 bases, the J end lost 0 bases, and 12 bases lay between the germline ends. Per germline, CDR1 MDHEN and CDR2 SYDVKM.